Below, one T cell receptor (beta chain) is given with its context. Its target is unknown. The entry originates in a study of cytomegalovirus exposure and HLA in healthy donors. Study overall: The 100 to 150 validation repertoires matched the roughly 630 first-cohort repertoires in platform, a later analysis reported. Study outcomes and limitations: Subsequent analysis revealed that first-cohort TCR clusters tended to co-occur in the roughly 120 validation repertoires. Cytomegalovirus-associated status was assigned to 164 TCR beta chains.

Germline CDR1 SGHNT, CDR2 YENEEA. The CDR3 extends over 15 amino acids. J was trimmed by 5 bases and V by 1 base; bases with no gene match: 5. Sequenced by immunoSEQ multiplex PCR; TCRdb stores in-frame clones only, minus some. The repertoire holds some 250,000 clones, around 86% seen once, with about 1.2% in the top ten. The chain employs TRBV11-3 and TRBJ2-1; 7 bases are a match to TRBD2. The sequence derives from a woman between 25 and 40 years old in good health and CMV-seropositive. Input material: PBMCs. DNA for the CDR3: TGTGCCAGCAGCTTAGTCGGTCTAGCGGACAATGAGCAGTTCTTC. Protein sequence: CASSLVGLADNEQFF.